The TCR beta chain under discussion was sequenced for a study of chemoradiotherapy in HPV16-positive cancers. About the study: Candidate HPV-specific T-cell clones and common TCR motifs came from functional assays in a couple of HPV16-positive patients.

Only in-frame clones appear in the TCRdb table, and some are missing; sequencing was by immunoSEQ multiplex PCR. The table records approximately 6,400 clones, roughly four fifths of them present only once. Repeated repertoire sampling spanned the course of chemoradiotherapy. This clone came up a few times. The antigen remains unidentified. The study's findings and limits: Non-HPV-specific T cells did not expand in tumors during treatment, whereas candidate HPV-specific clones and E7-related motifs did.

This clonotype originated in a human donor with HPV-associated anogenital cancer. The specimen was tumor tissue, collected from a patient who underwent chemoradiotherapy.

The CDR3 region has the DNA TGTGCCAGCAGCTTGCCCAGGGTGGGCTACACCTTC. It encodes CASSLPRVGYTF. The chain employs TRBV5-6 and TRBJ1-2; tentatively, D is TRBD1 (5 bases). The germline V gene has CDR1 SGHDT and CDR2 YYEEEE. CDR3 length: 12 residues. V was trimmed by 1 base and J by 8 bases, leaving 9 bases between them.